These 23 T cell receptor beta chains were sequenced from one sample in a study of T cells after yellow fever vaccination. TCRdb passed the 5' RACE reads through MiXCR, listing each CDR3 protein once. The table shows 100,000 to 150,000 distinct CDR3 sequences, with around 9.8% occurring only once. The sample here was CD8+ T cells sorted from PBMCs, taken on the day of the yellow fever booster vaccination. The receptor set was obtained from a man aged 18 to 35 who received the YFV17D yellow fever vaccine.

The CDR3 DNA is TGTGCCAGCAGTCAGATCTGGGACACCGGGGAGCTGTTTTTT. This encodes CASSQIWDTGELFF. This rearrangement joins TRBV6-5 to TRBJ2-2; D is unclear. There are 14 residues in the CDR3. CDR1 and CDR2 (germline): MNHEY, SVGAGI. Trimming removed 5 bases at V and 3 bases at J, with 10 bases between.

In its sample, this clonotype was seen many times. The chain has TRBV7-9 and TRBJ2-5; D is ambiguous. The CDR3 covers 14 residues. The V gene lost 1 base and the J gene lost 5 bases, with 11 bases spanning the gap. Germline assignment: CDR1 SEHNR and CDR2 FQNEAQ (reference sequence). Here the CDR3 reads CASSLDPLPETQYF. In DNA, the CDR3 is TGTGCCAGCAGCTTAGACCCCCTTCCGGAGACCCAGTACTTC.

The chain couples TRBV29-1 to TRBJ2-5, with a weak D call TRBD2 (5 bases). V lost 0 bases, J lost 3 bases, and 23 bases lay in between. This CDR3 has 18 residues. CDR1 is SQVTM and CDR2 is ANQGSEA in the germline V gene. CDR3 coding DNA: TGCAGCGTTGAAGACTTATCTACTAGATCAATTTTTAAAGAGACCCAGTACTTC. Amino acid sequence: CSVEDLSTRSIFKETQYF.

This clonotype has only a few counts. V and J are TRBV9 and TRBJ2-1, with no clear D. Germline lookup yields CDR1 SGDLS and CDR2 YYNGEE. The CDR3 has 12 amino acids. The V and J ends lost 6 bases and 5 bases respectively, with 9 bases between them. CDR3 DNA: TGTGCCAGCACCCTGACGGACAATGAGCAGTTCTTC. Protein sequence: CASTLTDNEQFF.

This clonotype was seen more than once but under ten times. The chain carries TRBV12-3 or TRBV12-4 and TRBJ1-3; D is unresolved. V was clipped by 7 bases and J by 4 bases, with 11 bases between them. CDR3 length: 13 amino acids. CDR3 sequence: CASTAGPGNTIYF. DNA for the CDR3: TGTGCCAGCACCGCGGGCCCCGGAAACACCATATATTTT.

The chain combines TRBV6-5 with TRBJ2-1; 11 bases map to TRBD2. J lost 2 bases, V lost 7 bases, and 4 bases had no gene match. The CDR3 loop spans 15 amino acids. CDR1 is MNHEY and CDR2 is SVGAGI in the germline V gene. The CDR3 coding sequence is TGTGCCAGCAATAGCGGGGGGGGACCCTACAATGAGCAGTTCTTC. Its protein is CASNSGGGPYNEQFF.

This sequence joins TRBV12-3 or TRBV12-4 and TRBJ1-5; D possibly corresponds to TRBD1 (6 bases). Trimming stripped 3 bases from V and 4 bases from J, with 7 bases between. The CDR3 runs 13 residues. This CDR3 is CASSFRGNQPQHF. The CDR3 bases are TGTGCCAGCAGTTTCAGGGGTAATCAGCCCCAGCATTTT.

This clonotype has only a few counts. The chain is built from TRBV15 and TRBJ2-3; D unclear. Trimming left V 3 bases short and J 0 bases short, with 7 bases between. The CDR3 sequence is 14 residues long. Germline V gene data show CDR1 as LNHNV and CDR2 as YYDKDF (reference sequence). CDR3 amino acids: CATSRDGSTDTQYF. CDR3 coding DNA: TGTGCCACCAGCAGGGACGGCAGCACAGATACGCAGTATTTT.

In nucleotides, the CDR3 is TGTGCCAGCAGCCCTGGGGGGGCACATCAGCCCCAGCATTTT. It specifies CASSPGGAHQPQHF. The chain is built from TRBV5-6 and TRBJ1-5, with a tentative D call TRBD1 (6 bases). Germline-derived CDR1 and CDR2 are SGHDT and YYEEEE. V was clipped by 4 bases and J by 5 bases, with 13 bases between them. The CDR3 totals 14 residues.

V gene TRBV5-5 combines with J gene TRBJ2-1; possible D gene TRBD1, 5 bases. Trimming left V 2 bases short and J 10 bases short, with 13 bases between. Germline CDR1 SGHKS, CDR2 YYEKEE (reference sequence). CDR3 length: 13 residues. The CDR3 loop is CASSFLTGNEQFF. CDR3 DNA: TGTGCCAGCAGCTTCTTAACAGGTAACGAGCAGTTCTTC.

This clonotype came up a few times. The chain has TRBV7-8 and TRBJ2-7, with D tentatively TRBD1 or TRBD2 (5 bases each). Trimming cost V 4 bases and J 6 bases, with 22 bases left between them. CDR1 SGHVS and CDR2 FQNEAQ come from the germline V gene. This CDR3 is 16 amino acids long. The DNA for the CDR3 is TGTGCCAGCAGCTCGCCGGGGACGGACCCATTAGGCGAGCAGTACGTC. Amino acid sequence: CASSSPGTDPLGEQYV.

The chain combines TRBV11-2 with TRBJ2-3; perhaps D is TRBD1 or TRBD2 (6 bases each). CDR3 size: 15 residues. V lost 2 bases, J lost 1 base, and 10 bases lay in between. CDR1 and CDR2 from the germline V gene are SGHAT and FQNNGV. CDR3 residues: CASSLSGAGTDTQYF. In DNA, the CDR3 is TGTGCCAGCAGCTTATCGGGGGCCGGCACAGATACGCAGTATTTT.

Many counts were recorded for this clonotype. The chain links TRBV4-3 to TRBJ2-7; D is unclear. The CDR3 is 12 amino acids. Germline V gene sequence: CDR1 LGHNA, CDR2 YSLEER. Trimming took off 2 bases at V and 7 bases at J, with 9 bases between the two ends. Written as DNA, the CDR3 is TGCGCCAGCAGCCAATATTGTAGGGAGCAGTACGTC. Protein: CASSQYCREQYV.

This clonotype showed up just a few times. In DNA, the CDR3 is TGTGCCAGCAGCTTGGCCGACGGAAGCACAGATACGCAGTATTTT. It specifies CASSLADGSTDTQYF. The V gene is TRBV7-9, the J gene TRBJ2-3; no clear D. The CDR3 has 15 residues. Germline CDR1 reads SEHNR; CDR2 reads FQNEAQ (reference sequence). Trimming left V 3 bases short and J 0 bases short, with 10 bases between. Full variable domain (rest looked up from reference TRBV7-9 and TRBJ2-3): DTGVSQNPRHKITKRGQNVTFRCDPISEHNRLYWYRQTLGQGPEFLTYFQNEAQLEKSRLLSDRFSAERPKGSFSTLEIQRTEQGDSAMYLCASSLADGSTDTQYFGPGTRLTVL.

This clonotype was seen only a few times. CDR3 region: CASSQDFGVRIGDTQYF. CDR3 DNA sequence: TGCGCCAGCAGCCAAGATTTCGGGGTTAGGATCGGAGATACGCAGTATTTT. The chain recombines TRBV4-3 with TRBJ2-3; D perhaps matches TRBD2 (5 bases). There are 17 residues in the CDR3. CDR1 LGHNA and CDR2 YSLEER come from the germline V gene. V dropped 0 bases and J dropped 5 bases, with 18 bases sitting between them.

This clonotype occurred a few times. This sequence joins TRBV25-1 and TRBJ2-7; no definite D call. Between the trimmed V and J ends, which lost 4 bases and 8 bases, there was a span of 15 bases. The length of the CDR3 is 13 residues. The germline V gene encodes CDR1 MGHDK and CDR2 SYGVNS. The CDR3 here is CASSGPTHTQQYF. The CDR3 nucleotides read TGTGCCAGCAGTGGCCCGACCCACACCCAGCAGTACTTC.

This clonotype was counted at least ten times. J is TRBJ2-7 and V is TRBV6-5; D could derive from TRBD1 or TRBD2 (6 bases each). The germline V gene has CDR1 MNHEY and CDR2 SVGAGI. The ends were cut back, 1 base at V and 2 bases at J, with 18 bases in the middle. This CDR3 contains 17 residues. DNA of the CDR3: TGTGCCAGCAGTTACTTGGGGCCGACGGGGGCACCCTACGAGCAGTACTTC. Translated: CASSYLGPTGAPYEQYF.

The chain is built from TRBV6-5 and TRBJ2-7; 8 bases map to TRBD2. Germline V lookup: CDR1 MNHEY, CDR2 SVGAGI. This CDR3 contains 17 residues. The V gene end was trimmed by 5 bases and the J gene end by 3 bases; junction bases not matched to a gene: 15. CDR3 amino acids: CASSRRTGGAEDYEQYF. CDR3 DNA: TGTGCCAGCAGTCGTCGAACCGGGGGGGCCGAGGACTACGAGCAGTACTTC.

This chain joins TRBV7-9 and TRBJ1-2; possible D gene TRBD1, 5 bases. CDR1 and CDR2 from the germline V gene are SEHNR and FQNEAQ (reference sequence). The CDR3 runs to 16 residues. V lost 1 base and J 0 bases, leaving 12 bases between the germline ends. The CDR3 region is CASSLGTGQPNYGYTF. CDR3 in DNA: TGTGCCAGCAGCTTAGGAACAGGCCAACCTAACTATGGCTACACCTTC.

This sequence joins TRBV4-3 and TRBJ2-1, with 13 bases aligning to TRBD2. V was clipped by 4 bases and J by 7 bases; unmatched bases: 7. The CDR3 sequence is 16 residues long. The V gene's germline CDR1 is LGHNA and CDR2 YSLEER. The CDR3 DNA follows: TGCGCCAGCAGCCGCCGACTAGCGGGGGGAAATAATGAGCAGTTCTTC. The encoded protein is CASSRRLAGGNNEQFF.

This clonotype was detected a few times. The chain uses TRBV7-9 and TRBJ2-7; unclear D gene. The germline CDR1 and CDR2 sequences are SEHNR and FQNEAQ (reference sequence). V lost 5 bases to trimming and J lost 6 bases, with 8 bases between them. The CDR3 contains 11 residues. The CDR3 DNA follows: TGTGCCAGCAGCACAAGTCCCGAGCAGTACTTC. Translated: CASSTSPEQYF.

This clonotype turned up a few times. V gene TRBV7-9 combines with J gene TRBJ2-1; the D call may be TRBD1 or TRBD2 (7 bases each). V was trimmed by 3 bases and J by 8 bases, leaving 14 bases between them. The CDR3 loop spans 14 amino acids. Per the germline V gene, CDR1 is SEHNR and CDR2 is FQNEAQ (reference sequence). DNA of the CDR3: TGTGCCAGCAGCTTTGGTTCAGGGGGGGATGAGCAGTTCTTC. Residues: CASSFGSGGDEQFF. The full variable domain, completed using reference TRBV7-9 and TRBJ2-1, is DTGVSQNPRHKITKRGQNVTFRCDPISEHNRLYWYRQTLGQGPEFLTYFQNEAQLEKSRLLSDRFSAERPKGSFSTLEIQRTEQGDSAMYLCASSFGSGGDEQFFGPGTRLTVL.

This clonotype was seen a few times. This chain links TRBV2 with TRBJ1-2; D is possibly TRBD1 (6 bases). Per germline, CDR1 SNHLY and CDR2 FYNNEI. This CDR3 is built from 16 residues. Trimming removed 3 bases from V and 4 bases from J, with 18 bases in between. In nucleotides, the CDR3 is TGTGCCAGCAGTGATCGAGGACAGCTAACGATCTATGGCTACACCTTC. Amino acid sequence: CASSDRGQLTIYGYTF. Together with reference TRBV2 and TRBJ1-2, the CDR3 gives the full variable domain: EPEVTQTPSHQVTQMGQEVILRCVPISNHLYFYWYRQILGQKVEFLVSFYNNEISEKSEIFDDQFSVERPDGSNFTLKIRSTKLEDSAMYFCASSDRGQLTIYGYTFGSGTRLTVV.